This is a list of T cell receptor beta chains from one sample in a study of blood T cell repertoires in COVID-19. TCRdb's table, derived via immunoSEQ multiplex PCR, lists solely in-frame clones and lacks some. The sample carries about 140,000 clones, about 86% recorded once. Sequenced input: peripheral blood. All receptors derive from a woman aged 55 to 70 with acute or convalescent COVID-19. CDR3s include the opening cysteine and the closing phenylalanine or tryptophan. D genes are given only for firm matches. Rows give clone size only sometimes, using once, few, many, or a class for an expanded clone.

TRBD1	TRBV28	TRBJ1-2	.	TGTGCCAGCAGTAAAGGGGGCGCACACTATGGCTACACCTTC	CASSKGGAHYGYTF
.	TRBV7-9	TRBJ1-4	.	TGTGCCAGCAGCTTAGGGGCCTCTGACCTCAGGCGTGAAAAACTGTTTTTT	CASSLGASDLRREKLFF
TRBD2	TRBV6-4	TRBJ2-4	.	TGTGCCAGCAGTTGGCGGAGAGCGGGGGCAACTTTAGCCAAAAACATTCAGTACTTC	CASSWRRAGATLAKNIQYF
.	TRBV4-2	TRBJ1-5	.	TGTGCCAGCAGCCAAGGGCCACAGGATCAGCCCCAGCATTTT	CASSQGPQDQPQHF
TRBD2	TRBV6-5	TRBJ2-1	.	TGTGCCAGCATTTATAGCGGGGGGTATGAGCAGTTCTTC	CASIYSGGYEQFF
TRBD1	TRBV9	TRBJ1-1	.	TGTGCCAGCAGCGAATCGGGACAGATAGCGATTGACACTGAAGCTTTCTTT	CASSESGQIAIDTEAFF
TRBD2	TRBV9	TRBJ2-1	.	TGTGCCAGCAGCGTAGCTGGGGGGGGGTACAATGAGCAGTTCTTC	CASSVAGGGYNEQFF
TRBD1	TRBV28	TRBJ2-7	.	TGTGCCAGCAGAACACCGGGACAGGGGGAGTACTTC	CASRTPGQGEYF
TRBD1	TRBV28	TRBJ2-2	.	TGTGCCACCGGGACAGGGAAGGGTAGGGCCGGGGAGCTGTTTTTT	CATGTGKGRAGELFF
.	TRBV11-2	TRBJ1-2	.	TGTGCCAGCACCCCAAGGAGCGGTTGGAACTATGGCTACACCTTC	CASTPRSGWNYGYTF
.	TRBV3-1/TRBV3-2	TRBJ2-7	once	TGTGCCAGCAGCCAAGCCCTAAGCCACGAGCAGTACTTC	CASSQALSHEQYF
TRBD2	TRBV19	TRBJ2-1	.	TGTGCCAGTAGTATAGAACTAGCGGGGGTTAGGGATGAGCAGTTCTTC	CASSIELAGVRDEQFF
TRBD1	TRBV6-5	TRBJ1-4	.	TGTGCCAGCAGACAGGGGGCAGCTAATGAAAAACTGTTTTTT	CASRQGAANEKLFF
TRBD1	TRBV25-1	TRBJ1-2	.	TGTGCCAGCAGTGACCCCCGGACAGGGGCGTTTGGGGGCTACACCTTC	CASSDPRTGAFGGYTF
.	TRBV10-2	TRBJ2-7	.	TGCGCCAGCATTCCCCGTCTCCAGGGTGCCTACGAGCAGTACTTC	CASIPRLQGAYEQYF
.	TRBV29-1	TRBJ2-2	.	TGCAGCGTACCAGGACCGCAGGCGGGCGGGGAGCTGTTTTTT	CSVPGPQAGGELFF
.	TRBV5-1	TRBJ1-6	.	TGCGCCAGCAGCCAAAGACTGGATAATTCACCCCTCCACTTT	CASSQRLDNSPLHF
.	TRBV14	TRBJ1-1	.	TGTGCCAGCAGCCACATCGGACAGCTAAACACTGAAGCTTTCTTT	CASSHIGQLNTEAFF
.	TRBV6-2/TRBV6-3	TRBJ2-5	.	TGTGCCAGCAGTTTCAGTGTGGAGACCCAGTACTTC	CASSFSVETQYF
.	TRBV5-4	TRBJ2-1	.	TGTGCCAGCAGCTTCAGATCTAGCTACAATGAGCAGTTCTTC	CASSFRSSYNEQFF
.	TRBV30	TRBJ2-5	.	TGTGCCTGGAGTGTATCAGCGAGGTGGGAGACCCAGTACTTC	CAWSVSARWETQYF
.	TRBV6-6	TRBJ1-6	.	TGTGCCAGCAGTTACTCGAGTAATTCACCCCTCCACTTT	CASSYSSNSPLHF
.	TRBV7-3	TRBJ2-6	.	TGTGCCAGCAGCGACCGGCGGGGGCAAGCTGGGGCCAACGTCCTGACTTTC	CASSDRRGQAGANVLTF
TRBD2	TRBV10-1	TRBJ2-5	.	TGCGCCAGCAGTGAAGGGAGGAGACTAGCGGCCCAAGAGACCCAGTACTTC	CASSEGRRLAAQETQYF
.	TRBV6-2/TRBV6-3	TRBJ2-7	.	TGTGCCAGCAGCCCCCCGCGGGACTTCTACGAGCAGTACTTC	CASSPPRDFYEQYF
TRBD1	TRBV7-2	TRBJ1-2	.	TGTGCCAGCAGCTCCCGAGACAGGGTATTGGACTATGGCTACACCTTC	CASSSRDRVLDYGYTF
.	TRBV9	TRBJ2-3	.	TGTGCCAGCAGCGCTCGTCTTGGTGGGGAGGATACGCAGTATTTT	CASSARLGGEDTQYF
.	TRBV9	TRBJ2-2	.	TGTGCCAGCAGCGTAGTTCACGGGGAGCTGTTTTTT	CASSVVHGELFF
.	TRBV5-1	TRBJ2-1	.	TGCGCCAGCAGCTTATCCGGAGGGCAGTACAATGAGCAGTTCTTC	CASSLSGGQYNEQFF
.	TRBV28	TRBJ1-2	.	TGTGCCAGCACCTCTAGGAGGGGCAATTGGTACACCTTC	CASTSRRGNWYTF
.	TRBV28	TRBJ1-3	.	TGTGCCAGCAGTTTCCCCTATCAGGGCAGTGGAAACACCATATATTTT	CASSFPYQGSGNTIYF
TRBD1	TRBV5-4	TRBJ1-6	.	TGTGCCAGCAGCCCCAAAGAGGACAGGTTGTCACCCCTCCACTTT	CASSPKEDRLSPLHF
.	TRBV3-1/TRBV3-2	TRBJ1-4	.	TGTGCCAGCAGCCGGGGGCAGGGAAATGAAAAACTGTTTTTT	CASSRGQGNEKLFF
.	TRBV19	TRBJ1-3	.	TGTGCCAGTAGCCGGGTCGCAGGGGCGGACGGAAACACCATATATTTT	CASSRVAGADGNTIYF
.	TRBV14	TRBJ1-1	.	TGTGCCAGCAGCCAAGTTTACGGGGGAACTGAAGCTTTCTTT	CASSQVYGGTEAFF
.	TRBV27	TRBJ2-7	.	TGTGCCAGTCTACCCGCAGGGTATTCTCCCTACGAGCAGTACTTC	CASLPAGYSPYEQYF
TRBD1	TRBV5-1	TRBJ2-2	.	TGCGCCAGCAGCCGCTTGGGACAGGGAGACAGAGACACCGGGGAGCTGTTTTTT	CASSRLGQGDRDTGELFF
.	TRBV10-2	TRBJ2-7	.	TGCGCCACCAGGTTGGCAGGTCCCTCGTCCTACGAGCAGTACTTC	CATRLAGPSSYEQYF
TRBD2	TRBV7-2	TRBJ2-5	once	TGTGCCAGCAGTCCGGGTAGTCGGGGGGTTCAAGAGACCCAGTACTTC	CASSPGSRGVQETQYF
.	TRBV7-8	TRBJ2-3	.	TGTGCCAGCAGCTACAGGGCCGCAGATACGCAGTATTTT	CASSYRAADTQYF
TRBD1	TRBV2	TRBJ1-5	once	TGTGCCAGCAGTGGGGGACAGGGAGGGAATCAGCCCCAGCATTTT	CASSGGQGGNQPQHF
TRBD1	TRBV6-1	TRBJ1-2	.	TGTGCCAGCAGTGAAGTAGGGACAGGGGTGGTAGGCTACACCTTC	CASSEVGTGVVGYTF
.	TRBV29-1	TRBJ1-2	.	TGCAGCGTTGATAAACGGGCAGGGGCTTTTGAGGGCTACACCTTC	CSVDKRAGAFEGYTF
TRBD1	TRBV9	TRBJ1-2	.	TGTGCCAGCAGCGTAGAGGGGGGACAGGGGCCCTATGGCTACACCTTC	CASSVEGGQGPYGYTF
.	TRBV23-1	TRBJ1-5	.	TGCGCCACTCAAGGGCAGGTGGGGACTGGACAGCCCCAGCATTTT	CATQGQVGTGQPQHF
.	TRBV28	TRBJ1-5	.	TGTGCCAGCATAATGGGGCAGACATATAGCAATCAGCCCCAGCATTTT	CASIMGQTYSNQPQHF
.	TRBV6-2/TRBV6-3	TRBJ2-1	.	TGTGCCAGCAGTTACCGACTAGTGAACGCGGAGCAGTTCTTC	CASSYRLVNAEQFF
TRBD1	TRBV6-5	TRBJ2-7	.	TGTGCCAGCAGTCCTCGGACAGGGATGTCCTACGAGCAGTACTTC	CASSPRTGMSYEQYF
.	TRBV15	TRBJ1-3	.	TGTGCCACCAGCAGAGATAACTCTGGAAACACCATATATTTT	CATSRDNSGNTIYF
.	TRBV15	TRBJ1-3	.	TGTGCCACCAGCAGAGGTTTTTTAGGAGACAGTCCCAGAGGAGAATCTGGAAACACCATATATTTT	CATSRGFLGDSPRGESGNTIYF
TRBD2	TRBV30	TRBJ2-7	.	TGTGCCTGGACTCTACGGGGCGGGGGGGCGAACGAGCAGTACTTC	CAWTLRGGGANEQYF
.	TRBV28	TRBJ1-2	.	TGTGCCAGCAGTTTGTCCGGCGAACTATCTGGCTACACCTTC	CASSLSGELSGYTF
.	TRBV15	TRBJ2-1	.	.	CATSRVVAAGAEKFF
.	TRBV19	TRBJ1-6	.	TGTGCCAGTAGCACGGGTACTAATTCACCCCTCCACTTT	CASSTGTNSPLHF
TRBD1	TRBV10-3	TRBJ2-3	.	TGTGCCATCAGATCAGACAGGGCAAAAAGCACAGATACGCAGTATTTT	CAIRSDRAKSTDTQYF